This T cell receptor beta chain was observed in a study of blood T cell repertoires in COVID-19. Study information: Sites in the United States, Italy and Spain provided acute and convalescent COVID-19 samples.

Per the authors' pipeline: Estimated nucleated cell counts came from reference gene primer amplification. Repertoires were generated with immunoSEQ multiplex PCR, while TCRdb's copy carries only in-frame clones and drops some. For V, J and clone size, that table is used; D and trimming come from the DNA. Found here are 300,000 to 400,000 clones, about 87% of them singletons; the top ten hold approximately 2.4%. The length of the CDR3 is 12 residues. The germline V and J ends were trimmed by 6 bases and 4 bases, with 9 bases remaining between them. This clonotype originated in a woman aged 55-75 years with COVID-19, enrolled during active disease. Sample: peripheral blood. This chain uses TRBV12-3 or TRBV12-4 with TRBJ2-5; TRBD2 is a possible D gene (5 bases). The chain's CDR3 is CASSRTAETQYF. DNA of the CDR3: TGTGCCAGCAGCCGGACTGCAGAGACCCAGTACTTC.